The following is a TCR beta chain sequence with its context. This entry belongs to a study of CD4 and CD8 cells across lung adenocarcinoma regions. TCRdb re-derived calls from the PCR reads in MiXCR, one entry per CDR3 protein. The data hold 5,100 or so distinct CDR3 sequences, with approximately 67% observed a single time. Donors had localized lung adenocarcinoma, a non-small cell lung cancer. Looked up from germline, CDR1 is MNHEY and CDR2 is SVGEGT. The CDR3 spans 14 residues. V lost 4 bases, J lost 7 bases, and 6 bases stayed unmatched. The sequence was collected from a female donor with lung adenocarcinoma. The CD4 and CD8 labels of this study may be unreliable. The sequencing sample was made of CD4+ T cells from the center of a lung tumor. J is TRBJ2-2 and V is TRBV6-2 or TRBV6-3; 7 nucleotides line up with TRBD2. For the CDR3, the DNA is TGTGCCAGCAGTTCCTTCTCGGGGGGCGGGGAGCTGTTTTTT. Its translation is CASSSFSGGGELFF.